This T cell receptor beta chain was recorded in a study of tissue T cells after allogeneic stem cell transplantation (dated 2022 in TCRdb). General notes on the study: The study profiled TCR beta repertoires across many tissues from research autopsies of patients with and without GVHD, plus mouse models of GVHD. On the human side, the study was prospective and observational, with no blinding or randomization. What the research found in general, with its limitations: The study did not establish which tissue TCRs were alloreactive or antigen-specific, and some clones may have been host cells that persisted. Within patients, how anatomically similar tissues were was a major factor shaping TCR repertoire composition, regardless of disease or transplant status. Only a few T cell clones appeared in more than one patient, yet motif-based clustering showed tissue-specific repertoire signatures that were shared between patients. In both patients and mice, T cells from blood and spleen covered only a limited part of the TCR repertoire found in tissues. The patient cohort was small and varied clinically, and sampling depth was recognized as a limitation.

The method behind the library was the immunoSEQ multiplex PCR assay. TCRbeta CDR3 sequencing was done by Adaptive Biotechnologies at survey depth, reporting CDR3 sequences, V/J genes, productive frequency and template counts. TCR beta CDR3 regions were amplified from genomic DNA rather than RNA. Turning to the authors' computational methods: Jensen-Shannon divergence was used to quantify pairwise repertoire overlap between tissues, with a value of 1 meaning complete divergence and a value of 0 meaning identical repertoires. Tissues were clustered by single-linkage agglomerative hierarchical clustering of pairwise JSD values, and the clustering results were displayed as dendrograms. GLIPH2 was run on all patient samples with simulation_depth 1000, kmer_min_depth 3, cdr3_length_cutoff 8, keeping groups with more than two unique CDR3s. A standardized tissue-overlap score was calculated by extrapolating Jaccard GLIPH-group overlap across patients to a standard repertoire size of 1000 clones. Linear mixed-effect models, with tissue as a fixed effect and individual as a random effect, were used to test how diversity related to clinical or experimental variables. TCRdb re-hosts the immuneACCESS table, in-frame sequences only. Its copies lack some clones; in the studies checked, an unresolved V gene accounts for under half of them, and the cause for the rest is not known. V and J calls and clone size are copied from that table; D and trimming were computed from the DNA. The sample table shows around 7,400 clones, and approximately 74% are seen once. The ten largest clones add up to 0.78% of the sample.

The cysteine opens and the phenylalanine closes a CDR3 of 13 amino acids. Part of the CDR3 DNA is given, 36 bases translated from base 1. Here V drops 4 bases and J drops 7 bases, and the junction holds 5 bases not matched to any gene. In the germline V gene, CDR1 corresponds to NSHNY and CDR2 to SYGAGN. In regard to this clone: Its target antigen remains unknown. Gene labels and germline sequences for this entry follow the mouse. From the germline J gene comes the end of the CDR3, since the read stops 1 residue before it.

Here the chain combines TRBV13-1 and TRBJ2-7; TRBD2 aligns with 10 central bases. Sequencing was done on a sample of blood. The receptor comes from a female BALB/c mouse in good health. Mice of this strain bear MHC haplotype H2-d. CDR3 bases read: TGTGCCAGCAGTCCGACTGGGGGGATGGAACAGTAC. The translation is CASSPTGGMEQY. The whole CDR3 sequence is CASSPTGGMEQYF.